Sequencing of this TCR beta chain was carried out in a study of cytomegalovirus exposure and HLA in healthy donors. Study as a whole: Assignment to the Caucasian-associated ancestry cluster applied to about 80% of the approximately 370 genotyped donors.

Findings of the study overall: A likely sequencing artifact accounted for one observed cluster of highly shared sequence variants.

The V end was cut by 4 bases, the J end by 10 bases, with 16 bases between. The CDR3 has 13 amino acids. The germline V gene encodes CDR1 SGHTA and CDR2 FQGNSA. Use of 60 Vbeta and 13 Jbeta primers characterized the PCR. Libraries were prepared by immunoSEQ multiplex PCR; TCRdb keeps only in-frame clonotypes and omits some of them. This sample has 60,000 to 100,000 clones, with over 70% found just once. For this clone: Its antigen is undetermined.

This chain joins TRBV7-2 and TRBJ2-5, with D tentatively TRBD2 (5 bases). Material: PBMCs. The receptor was derived from a male donor in good health and CMV-seropositive. Here the CDR3 DNA reads TGTGCCAGCAGCTCCGGCAGGAGGCGGAGCCAGTACTTC. This encodes CASSSGRRRSQYF.